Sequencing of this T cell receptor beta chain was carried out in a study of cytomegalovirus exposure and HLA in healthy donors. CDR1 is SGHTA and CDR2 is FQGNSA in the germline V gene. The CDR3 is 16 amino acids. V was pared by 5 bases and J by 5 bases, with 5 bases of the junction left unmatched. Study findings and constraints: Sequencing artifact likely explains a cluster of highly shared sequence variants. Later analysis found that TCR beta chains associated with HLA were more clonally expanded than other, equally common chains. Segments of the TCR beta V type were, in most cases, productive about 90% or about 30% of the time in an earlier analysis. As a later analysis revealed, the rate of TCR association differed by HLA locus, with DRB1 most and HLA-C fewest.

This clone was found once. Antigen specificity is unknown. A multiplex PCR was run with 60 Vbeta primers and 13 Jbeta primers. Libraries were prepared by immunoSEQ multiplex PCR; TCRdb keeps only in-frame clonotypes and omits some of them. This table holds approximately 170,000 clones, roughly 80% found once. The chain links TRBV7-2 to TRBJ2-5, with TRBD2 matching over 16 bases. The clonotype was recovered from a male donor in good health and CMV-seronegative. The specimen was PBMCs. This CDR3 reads CASSRGLAGGRETQYF. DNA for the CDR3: TGTGCCAGCAGCCGGGGACTAGCGGGGGGGCGGGAGACCCAGTACTTC.